The 11 T cell receptor beta chains reported below all come from one sample, sequenced in a study of blood T cells in healthy people across ages. The second PCR ran 7 to 11 cycles with a sample-barcoded 5' primer and J-beta primers. Each CDR3 protein is one row after TCRdb ran MiXCR on the 5' RACE reads. The sample lists roughly 500,000 distinct CDR3 sequences, roughly 29% occurring once. The sequenced sample was blood. Receptor source: a woman in her 70s in good health.

This chain uses TRBV29-1 with TRBJ2-2; the match to TRBD2 covers 11 bases. Germline V gene lookup returns CDR1 SQVTM and CDR2 ANQGSEA. CDR3 length: 16 amino acids. V lost 6 bases, J lost 5 bases, and 11 bases stayed unmatched. CDR3 loop: CSVLKGTSGITGELFF. The CDR3 DNA follows: TGCAGCGTACTCAAGGGGACTAGCGGAATAACCGGGGAGCTGTTTTTT.

There are a few counts of this clonotype. This rearrangement joins TRBV11-2 to TRBJ1-2; 9 bases map to TRBD1. Trimming at V came to 2 bases and at J to 4 bases, leaving 5 bases not matched to a gene. This CDR3 spans 15 amino acids. Germline loops: CDR1 SGHAT, CDR2 FQNNGV. The CDR3 DNA is TGTGCCAGCAGCTTATATATGGGACAGGGCTATGGCTACACCTTC. Its translation is CASSLYMGQGYGYTF.

This clonotype appeared once. The V call is TRBV3-1, the J call TRBJ2-7, with 8 nucleotides matching TRBD2. CDR1 and CDR2 (germline): LGHDT, YNNKEL (reference sequence). The V gene end was trimmed by 4 bases and the J gene end by 2 bases; junction bases not matched to a gene: 7. The CDR3 has 15 residues. CDR3 region: CASSRGSGDPYEQYF. As DNA, the CDR3 is TGTGCCAGCAGCCGGGGTAGCGGGGATCCCTACGAGCAGTACTTC.

This clonotype appeared a few times. V gene TRBV3-1 combines with J gene TRBJ1-2; 10 bases agree with TRBD1. The V gene end was trimmed by 2 bases and the J gene end by 6 bases; junction bases not matched to a gene: 6. CDR3 size: 15 residues. CDR1 and CDR2 from the germline V gene are LGHDT and YNNKEL (reference sequence). The CDR3 DNA reads as TGTGCCAGCAGCCAAAACTTCGGGACAGGGGATGGCTACACCTTC. This encodes CASSQNFGTGDGYTF.

The chain uses TRBV5-1 and TRBJ2-7, with a tentative D call TRBD2 (6 bases). In germline, CDR1 is SGHRS, CDR2 YFSETQ. The length of the CDR3 is 14 residues. Trimming left V 5 bases short and J 0 bases short, with 12 bases between. The CDR3: CASRRDSRSYEQYF. The CDR3 DNA reads as TGCGCCAGCAGGAGGGACTCCCGCTCCTACGAGCAGTACTTC.

CDR3 sequence: CASSPTSGGAKNIQYF. The CDR3 DNA sequence: TGTGCCAGCAGCCCGACTAGCGGGGGGGCCAAAAACATTCAGTACTTC. V is TRBV5-6 and J is TRBJ2-4; 13 bases match TRBD2. CDR3 length: 16 amino acids. Unmatched junction bases numbered 2, after V lost 4 bases and J lost 1 base. In germline, CDR1 is SGHDT, CDR2 YYEEEE.

This clonotype has only a few counts. The rearrangement links TRBV14 to TRBJ1-2, with D unresolved. Germline V lookup: CDR1 SGHDN, CDR2 FVKESK. V was clipped by 1 base and J by 5 bases, with 8 bases between them. The CDR3 is 13 residues long. CDR3 protein: CASSQGPVYGYTF. The CDR3 DNA follows: TGTGCCAGCAGCCAAGGCCCGGTTTATGGCTACACCTTC.

V and J are TRBV6-1 and TRBJ2-6, with 10 bases identical to TRBD2. Germline V gene data show CDR1 as MNHNS and CDR2 as SASEGT. J gave up 1 base and V 4 bases, and 7 bases lay outside the gene matches. The CDR3 runs to 18 residues. CDR3: CASSVRLAGLSGANVLTF. CDR3 DNA: TGTGCCAGCAGTGTAAGACTAGCGGGCCTTTCTGGGGCCAACGTCCTGACTTTC.

The chain uses TRBV5-1 and TRBJ2-1, with TRBD1 identical over 11 bases. V lost 1 base and J lost 8; bases outside the gene matches: 8. CDR3 size: 16 residues. Germline V gene lookup returns CDR1 SGHRS and CDR2 YFSETQ. CDR3 sequence reads: CASSLNPGQGAYEQFF. The DNA of the CDR3 is TGCGCCAGCAGCTTGAATCCCGGACAGGGGGCCTATGAGCAGTTCTTC.

V gene TRBV14 combines with J gene TRBJ1-2, with 8 nucleotides matching TRBD1. Germline V gene sequence: CDR1 SGHDN, CDR2 FVKESK. With V trimmed by 4 bases and J by 8 bases, 12 bases remained unmatched. The CDR3 sequence is 15 residues long. CDR3 loop: CASSPLRTGQGGYTF. CDR3 bases: TGTGCCAGCAGCCCTCTCCGGACAGGGCAAGGGGGCTACACCTTC.

This clonotype was seen a handful of times. V and J are TRBV3-1 and TRBJ1-3; D is unclear. V was pared by 1 base and J by 0 bases, with 7 bases between. The CDR3 totals 15 residues. The germline V gene encodes CDR1 LGHDT and CDR2 YNNKEL (reference sequence). CDR3 amino acids: CASSQGPTSGNTIYF. DNA of the CDR3: TGTGCCAGCAGCCAAGGACCGACCTCTGGAAACACCATATATTTT.